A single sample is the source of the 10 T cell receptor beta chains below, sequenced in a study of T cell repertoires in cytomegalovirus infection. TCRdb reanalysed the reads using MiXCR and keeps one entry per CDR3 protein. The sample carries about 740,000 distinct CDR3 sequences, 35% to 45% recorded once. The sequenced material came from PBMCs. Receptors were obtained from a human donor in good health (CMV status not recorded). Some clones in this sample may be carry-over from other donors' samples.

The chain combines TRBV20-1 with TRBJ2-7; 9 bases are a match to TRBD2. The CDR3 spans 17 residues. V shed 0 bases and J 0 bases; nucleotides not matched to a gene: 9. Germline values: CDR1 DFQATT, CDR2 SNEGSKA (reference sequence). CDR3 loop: CSARDTGLAFSSYEQYF. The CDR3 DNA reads TGCAGTGCTAGAGATACAGGACTAGCGTTCTCCTCCTACGAGCAGTACTTC.

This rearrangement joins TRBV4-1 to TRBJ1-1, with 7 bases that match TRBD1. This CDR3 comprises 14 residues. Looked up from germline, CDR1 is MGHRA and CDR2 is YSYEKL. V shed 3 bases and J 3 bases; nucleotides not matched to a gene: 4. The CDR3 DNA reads TGCGCCAGCAGCCAGATGACAGGGTACACTGAAGCTTTCTTT. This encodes CASSQMTGYTEAFF.

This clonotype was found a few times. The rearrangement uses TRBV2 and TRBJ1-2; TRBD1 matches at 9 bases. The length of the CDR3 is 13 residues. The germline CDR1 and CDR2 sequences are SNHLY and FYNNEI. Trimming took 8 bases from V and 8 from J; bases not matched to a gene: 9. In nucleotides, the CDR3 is TGTGCCAGCCTCTCGGACAGGGGATACGGCTACACCTTC. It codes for CASLSDRGYGYTF.

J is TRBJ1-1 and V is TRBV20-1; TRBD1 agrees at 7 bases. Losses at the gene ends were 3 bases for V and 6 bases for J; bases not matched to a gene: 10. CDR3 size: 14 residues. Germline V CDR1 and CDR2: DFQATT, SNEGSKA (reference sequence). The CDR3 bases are TGCAGTGCTAGGGGGGAAACAGGGGTTGCTGAAGCTTTCTTT. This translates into CSARGETGVAEAFF.

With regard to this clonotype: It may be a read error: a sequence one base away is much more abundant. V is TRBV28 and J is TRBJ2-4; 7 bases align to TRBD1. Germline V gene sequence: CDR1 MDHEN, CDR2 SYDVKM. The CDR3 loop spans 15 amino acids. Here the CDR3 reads CASNGQETYRNNQYF. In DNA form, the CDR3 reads TGTGCCAGCAACGGACAGGAAACGTACAGAAACAATCAGTACTTC.

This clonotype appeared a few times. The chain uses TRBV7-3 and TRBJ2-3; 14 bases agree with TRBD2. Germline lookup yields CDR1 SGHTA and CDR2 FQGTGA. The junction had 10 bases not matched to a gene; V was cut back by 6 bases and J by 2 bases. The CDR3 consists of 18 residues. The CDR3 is CASSSGLAGGGPTDTQYF. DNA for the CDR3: TGTGCCAGCAGTTCCGGACTAGCGGGGGGAGGTCCCACAGATACGCAGTATTTT.

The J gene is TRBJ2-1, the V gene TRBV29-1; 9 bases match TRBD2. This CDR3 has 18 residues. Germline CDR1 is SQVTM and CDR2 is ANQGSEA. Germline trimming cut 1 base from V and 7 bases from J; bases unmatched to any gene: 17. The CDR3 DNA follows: TGCAGCGTTGAAGGCTACTCAGGGCAGCGCGGGAGGGGAAATGAGCAGTTCTTC. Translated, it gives CSVEGYSGQRGRGNEQFF.

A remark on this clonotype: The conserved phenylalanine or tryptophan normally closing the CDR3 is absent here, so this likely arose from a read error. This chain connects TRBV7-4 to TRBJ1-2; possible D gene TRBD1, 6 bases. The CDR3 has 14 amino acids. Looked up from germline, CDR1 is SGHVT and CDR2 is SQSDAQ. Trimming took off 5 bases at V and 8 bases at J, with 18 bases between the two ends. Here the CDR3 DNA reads TGTGCCAGCAGCCCCACAGGGTCACTAGGAGGCTACACCTGC. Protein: CASSPTGSLGGYTC.

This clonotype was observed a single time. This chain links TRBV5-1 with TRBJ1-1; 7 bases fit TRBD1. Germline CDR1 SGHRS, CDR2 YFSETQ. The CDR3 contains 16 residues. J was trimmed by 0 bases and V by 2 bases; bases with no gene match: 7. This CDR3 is CASSLRSGTVNTEAFF. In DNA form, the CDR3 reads TGCGCCAGCAGCTTACGTTCCGGGACAGTGAACACTGAAGCTTTCTTT.

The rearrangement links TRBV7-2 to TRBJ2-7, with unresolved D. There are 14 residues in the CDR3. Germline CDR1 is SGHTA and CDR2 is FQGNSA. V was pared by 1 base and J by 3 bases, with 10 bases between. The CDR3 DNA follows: TGTGCCAGCAGCTTAGGAGTAGGTCTCTACGAGCAGTACTTC. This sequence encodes CASSLGVGLYEQYF.